This T cell receptor beta chain was identified in a study of T cells after yellow fever vaccination. A single record per CDR3 protein comes from TCRdb applying MiXCR to the 5' RACE reads. The sample records roughly 240,000 distinct CDR3 sequences, around 6.7% being singletons. After removal of 5 bases from V and 4 bases from J, the junction contained 7 bases not matched to a gene. The CDR3 is 15 residues long. Germline assignment: CDR1 SGHTA and CDR2 FQGNSA. The TCR originated in a man between 25 and 39 years old who received the YFV17D yellow fever vaccine. The chain is built from TRBV7-2 and TRBJ2-7, with 11 nucleotides matching TRBD2. Sequencing was performed on CD4+ T cells sorted from PBMCs, taken on the day of the yellow fever booster vaccination. The CDR3 DNA reads as TGTGCCAGCAGCCCGGGACTAGCGGTAAATTACGAGCAGTACTTC. This encodes CASSPGLAVNYEQYF.